This T cell receptor (beta chain) was sequenced during a study of blood T cell repertoires in COVID-19. The length of the CDR3 is 15 residues. Germline V CDR1 and CDR2: LGHDT, YNNKEL (reference sequence). V shed 5 bases and J 0 bases; nucleotides not matched to a gene: 6. This clone was detected once. Sequencing used immunoSEQ multiplex PCR; TCRdb keeps in-frame clones, though not all of them. Among about 76,000 clones listed, around 91% were seen once. This receptor was identified in a woman in her 50s in a cohort sampled during active COVID-19. What was sequenced was peripheral blood. This chain joins TRBV3-1 (or the pseudogene TRBV3-2) and TRBJ2-7; 8 nucleotides match TRBD1. The CDR3 DNA sequence: TGTGCCAGCAGCGCCGGACAGGGACACTCCTACGAGCAGTACTTC. Protein product: CASSAGQGHSYEQYF.